This TCR beta chain derives from a study of low-dose radiotherapy and immunotherapy resistance in tumors. TRAV- and TRBV-specific primers, spanning alpha and beta chains, primed first-strand cDNA. PCR amplification of the TCRs was performed with Phusion for 20 to 25 PCR cycles, and it relied on a constant-region primer together with a V-primer adapter. One entry per CDR3 protein, called by TCRdb with MiXCR from the reads. Of more than 45,000 distinct CDR3 sequences in the sample, almost 25% were seen once. This clonotype was seen many times. Sample time point: before trial treatment. Sequencing used PBMCs, obtained before treatment. This TCR was sampled from a male donor with prostate cancer.

Here the CDR3 reads CASSFLPGLAGGQETQYF. The CDR3 nucleotides read TGCGCCAGCAGCTTCCTTCCGGGACTAGCGGGAGGCCAAGAGACCCAGTACTTC. The chain employs TRBV5-1 and TRBJ2-5; 15 bases agree with TRBD2. Looked up from germline, CDR1 is SGHRS and CDR2 is YFSETQ. V dropped 2 bases and J dropped 1; count of bases not matched to a gene: 6. This CDR3 has 18 amino acids.